This TCR beta chain was documented in a study of T cell responses to AZD1222 COVID-19 vaccine. Study observations and caveats: Spike was spanned by vaccine-associated CD4 TCRs, with dominance at 160-218 and 743-854. Nearly half of spike-specific TCRs reportedly go after variant regions that carry no mutations. No day 14 peak samples; only post-peak repertoires were characterized. Donor demographics were predominantly white British with a female majority; clonal diversity may be underestimated.

Libraries were prepared by immunoSEQ multiplex PCR; TCRdb keeps only in-frame clonotypes and omits some of them. The sample holds approximately 80,000 clones; 80% to 90% are singletons and the top ten take 3.4%. Trimming took off 2 bases at V and 5 bases at J, with 12 bases between the two ends. The CDR3 extends over 14 amino acids. Germline V CDR1 and CDR2: MDHEN, SYDVKM. This clone was seen more than once but under ten times. Its antigen remains unknown. The rearrangement joins TRBV28 to TRBJ2-5; D remains unclear. The sequence came from an adult who received the AZD1222 COVID-19 vaccine. The input for sequencing was peripheral blood, taken 28 days after the second AZD1222 dose. The DNA of the CDR3 is TGTGCCAGCAGTTTACCCAGGAGTGGGGAGACCCAGTACTTC. It encodes CASSLPRSGETQYF.